This TCR beta chain was obtained from a study of T-cell memory formation after mild COVID-19. Study summary: TCR clusters mostly belonged to single donors.

V was shortened by 3 bases and J by 3 bases, with 11 bases between the two germline ends. The CDR3 length is 14 residues. Germline assignment: CDR1 MGHRA and CDR2 YSYEKL. TCRdb reanalysed the 5' RACE reads using MiXCR and keeps one entry per CDR3 protein. Of hundreds of thousands of distinct CDR3 sequences in the sample, 19% were seen once. Points from the study as a whole: Later expanders leaned toward CD4+, whereas clones contracting from day 15 to 85 were balanced CD4/CD8. Cross-reactive memory seemingly joined, as some responding clones were found in pre-infection memory. CD8+ contracting clones occupied EMRA, while CD4+ ones occupied mainly CM and EM.

This clonotype has a handful of counts. Its specificity is unknown. V is TRBV4-1 and J is TRBJ1-1; D remains ambiguous. This TCR came from a man between 18 and 29 years old who had mild COVID-19 (a few samples of this study predate the infection). Cell type and time point are not known. Source material: PBMCs or a T cell subset sorted from them (not recorded which). Written as DNA, the CDR3 is TGCGCCAGCAGCCACCCTGGGGTGTACACTGAAGCTTTCTTT. As protein: CASSHPGVYTEAFF.